This TCR beta chain was recovered during a study of blood T cell repertoires in COVID-19 (dated by TCRdb to the early 2020s). In terms of the full investigation: Collaborator samples came from the United States, Italy and Spain and covered acute and convalescent phases of COVID-19. Sample metadata almost always included a de-identified subject ID, COVID-19 status, age in years and sex. A freely available public database, intended as a resource for researchers studying the immune response to SARS-CoV-2, is where the repertoires were released. Samples were obtained from the ongoing ImmuneRACE study (first 160 participants) and from about 1,300 subjects provided by 6 global collaborators. The material from the prospective study consisted of cDNA or gDNA derived from T cells, B-cell-depleted T cells, or PBMCs. The dataset comprised deeply sampled blood TCRbeta repertoires from subjects exposed to, actively infected with, or recovered from COVID-19. Where available, HLA class I and class II types were taken from metadata supplied by the sample provider and were not determined by assay-based typing. What the research found in general, with its limitations: The quantity of clinical and demographic metadata differed by source and by participant and was supplied without curation.

TCRbeta CDR3 regions were amplified from genomic DNA by means of the immunoSEQ Assay, a bias-controlled multiplex PCR. The source study handled its data this way. Nucleated cell counts per sample were estimated from amplification of reference gene primers within the assay. Sequence reads were collapsed and filtered to measure the absolute abundance of every unique TCRbeta CDR3 rearrangement. For each sample, productive Simpson clonality was calculated by taking the square root of Simpson's diversity index across productive rearrangements. TCRdb's version of the immuneACCESS table is confined to in-frame rearrangements and falls short of the full clone set. An unresolved V gene accounts for under half of the shortfall where checked; the remainder is of unknown origin. The DNA gave D and trimming, while V, J and clone size come from that table. For this sample the table gives about 410,000 clones, of which about 88% were detected only once. The ten largest account for about 1.6% of the sample.

At one collaborating source in Seattle, patients were enrolled during active infection and were followed longitudinally through the course of disease. Whole blood was collected in K2EDTA tubes by collaborating institutions according to the institutions' own protocols. Collaborator samples were shipped for TCRbeta analysis as frozen whole blood, isolated PBMCs, or DNA extracted from either sample type. From the germline V gene, CDR1 is SGHTS and CDR2 is YDEGEE. The CDR3, from cysteine to phenylalanine, totals 13 residues. The only DNA kept is the CDR3, 39 bases in frame from the first base. The V end gives up 4 bases and the J end 10 bases, leaving 9 bases in the junction not matched to a gene. The table lists this clone with a count of one. The target of this receptor is not known. Qualities for individual bases were not recorded, and no much larger clone is one base off.

The sequencing sample was made of peripheral blood. This receptor was identified in a woman in her 40s with COVID-19, enrolled during active disease. The rearranged segments are TRBV5-8 and TRBJ1-1; a stretch of 8 junction bases matches TRBD1. The DNA sequence is as follows: TGTGCCAGCAGCCCACACCGGACAGGGCGAGCTTTCTTT. The encoded protein is CASSPHRTGRAFF.